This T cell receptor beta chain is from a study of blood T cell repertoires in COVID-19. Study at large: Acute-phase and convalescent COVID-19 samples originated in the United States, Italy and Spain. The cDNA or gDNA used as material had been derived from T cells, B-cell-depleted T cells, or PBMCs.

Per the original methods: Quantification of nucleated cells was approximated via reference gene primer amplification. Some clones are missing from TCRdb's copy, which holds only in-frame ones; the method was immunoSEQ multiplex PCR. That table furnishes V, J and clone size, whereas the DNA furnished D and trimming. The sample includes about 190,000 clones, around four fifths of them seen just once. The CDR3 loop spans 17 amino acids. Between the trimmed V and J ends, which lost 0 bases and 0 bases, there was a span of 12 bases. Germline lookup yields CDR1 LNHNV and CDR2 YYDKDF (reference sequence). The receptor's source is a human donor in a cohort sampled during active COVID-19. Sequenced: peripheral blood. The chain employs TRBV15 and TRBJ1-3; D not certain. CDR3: CATSREVPQSSGNTIYF. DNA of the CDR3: TGTGCCACCAGCAGAGAGGTTCCACAGTCCTCTGGAAACACCATATATTTT. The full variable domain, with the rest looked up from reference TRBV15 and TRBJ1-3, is DAMVIQNPRYQVTQFGKPVTLSCSQTLNHNVMYWYQQKSSQAPKLLFHYYDKDFNNEADTPDNFQSRRPNTSFCFLDIRSPGLGDTAMYLCATSREVPQSSGNTIYFGEGSWLTVV.